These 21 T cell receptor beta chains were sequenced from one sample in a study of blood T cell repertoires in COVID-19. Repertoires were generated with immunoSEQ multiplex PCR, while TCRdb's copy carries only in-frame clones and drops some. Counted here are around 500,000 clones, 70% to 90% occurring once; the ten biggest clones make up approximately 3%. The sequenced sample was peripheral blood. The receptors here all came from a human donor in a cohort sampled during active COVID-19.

The CDR3 coding sequence is TGTGCCAGCAGCTTGACAGGGATGGACCACACTGAAGCTTTCTTT. Translating it yields CASSLTGMDHTEAFF. This chain uses TRBV7-8 with TRBJ1-1; 7 nucleotides match TRBD1. Germline V gene sequence: CDR1 SGHVS, CDR2 FQNEAQ. Losses at the gene ends were 3 bases for V and 3 bases for J; bases not matched to a gene: 7. There are 15 residues in the CDR3.

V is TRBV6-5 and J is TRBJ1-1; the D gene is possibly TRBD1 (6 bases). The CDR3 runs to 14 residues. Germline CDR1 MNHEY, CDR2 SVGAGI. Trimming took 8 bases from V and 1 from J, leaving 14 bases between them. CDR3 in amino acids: CASGGGRRNTEAFF. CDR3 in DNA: TGTGCCAGCGGGGGGGGCAGAAGGAACACTGAAGCTTTCTTT.

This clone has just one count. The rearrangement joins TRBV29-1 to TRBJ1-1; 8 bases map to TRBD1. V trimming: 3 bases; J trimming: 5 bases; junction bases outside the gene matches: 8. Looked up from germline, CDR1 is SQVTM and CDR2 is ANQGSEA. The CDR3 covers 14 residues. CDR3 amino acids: CSVDFQGAGTEAFF. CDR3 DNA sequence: TGCAGCGTTGACTTTCAGGGGGCGGGGACTGAAGCTTTCTTT.

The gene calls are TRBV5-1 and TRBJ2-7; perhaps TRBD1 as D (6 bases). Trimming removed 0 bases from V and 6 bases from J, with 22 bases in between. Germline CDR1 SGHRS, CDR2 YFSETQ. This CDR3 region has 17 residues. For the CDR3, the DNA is TGCGCCAGCAGCTTGGCCCCATTAGACAGGTTTTCCACCGAGCAGTACTTC. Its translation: CASSLAPLDRFSTEQYF.

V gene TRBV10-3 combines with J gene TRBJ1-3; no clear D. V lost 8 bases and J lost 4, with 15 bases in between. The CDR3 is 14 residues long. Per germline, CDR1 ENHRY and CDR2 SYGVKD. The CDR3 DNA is TGTGCCATCCAGGAAGGCGGAGGAGGAAACACCATATATTTT. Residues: CAIQEGGGGNTIYF.

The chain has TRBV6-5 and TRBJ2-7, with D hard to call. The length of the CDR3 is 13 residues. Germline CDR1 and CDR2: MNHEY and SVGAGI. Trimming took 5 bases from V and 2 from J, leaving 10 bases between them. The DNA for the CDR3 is TGTGCCAGCAGTCTTACGGGTGCCTACGAGCAGTACTTC. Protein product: CASSLTGAYEQYF.

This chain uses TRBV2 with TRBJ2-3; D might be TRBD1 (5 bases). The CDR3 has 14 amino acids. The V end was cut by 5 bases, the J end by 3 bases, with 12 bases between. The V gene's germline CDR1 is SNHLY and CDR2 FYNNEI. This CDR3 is CASSPWGETDTQYF. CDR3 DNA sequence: TGTGCCAGCAGTCCGTGGGGCGAGACAGATACGCAGTATTTT.

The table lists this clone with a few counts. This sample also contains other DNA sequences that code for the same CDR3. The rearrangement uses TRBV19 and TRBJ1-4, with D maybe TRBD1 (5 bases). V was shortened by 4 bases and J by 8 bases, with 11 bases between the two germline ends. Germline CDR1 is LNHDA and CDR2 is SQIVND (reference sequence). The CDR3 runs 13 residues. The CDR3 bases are TGTGCCAGTAGTACAGGGATTCGGGAAAAACTGTTTTTT. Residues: CASSTGIREKLFF.

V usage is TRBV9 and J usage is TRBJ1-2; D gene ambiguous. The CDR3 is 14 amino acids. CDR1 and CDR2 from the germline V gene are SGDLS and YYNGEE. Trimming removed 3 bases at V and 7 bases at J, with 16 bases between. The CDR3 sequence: CASSGDINWAGYTF. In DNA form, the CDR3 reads TGTGCCAGCAGCGGTGACATTAACTGGGCTGGCTACACCTTC.

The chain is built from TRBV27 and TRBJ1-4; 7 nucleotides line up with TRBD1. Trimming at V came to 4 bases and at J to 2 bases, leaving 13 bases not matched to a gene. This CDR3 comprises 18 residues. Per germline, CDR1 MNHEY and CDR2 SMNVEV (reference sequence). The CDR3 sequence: CASSSVQGTLVTNEKLFF. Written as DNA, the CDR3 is TGTGCCAGCAGTTCTGTACAGGGGACGCTCGTCACTAATGAAAAACTGTTTTTT.

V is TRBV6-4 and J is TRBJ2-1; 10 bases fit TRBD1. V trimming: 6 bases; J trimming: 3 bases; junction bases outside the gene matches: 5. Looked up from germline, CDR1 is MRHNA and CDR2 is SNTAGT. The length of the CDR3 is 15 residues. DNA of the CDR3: TGTGCCAGCAGCGCGACAGGGGGCCTCTACAATGAGCAGTTCTTC. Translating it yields CASSATGGLYNEQFF.

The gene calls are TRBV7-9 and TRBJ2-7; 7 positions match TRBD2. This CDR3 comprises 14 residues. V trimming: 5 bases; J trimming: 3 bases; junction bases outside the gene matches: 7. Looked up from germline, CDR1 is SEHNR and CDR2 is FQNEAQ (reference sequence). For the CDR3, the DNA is TGTGCCAGCAGCCCCCTGGGCGGGAGCTACGAGCAGTACTTC. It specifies CASSPLGGSYEQYF.

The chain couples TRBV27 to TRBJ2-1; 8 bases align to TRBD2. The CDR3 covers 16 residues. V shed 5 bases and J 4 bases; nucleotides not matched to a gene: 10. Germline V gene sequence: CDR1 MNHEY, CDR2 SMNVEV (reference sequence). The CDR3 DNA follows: TGTGCCAGCAGTCCGCCCCCGGGGGGGGGATACAATGAGCAGTTCTTC. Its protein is CASSPPPGGGYNEQFF.

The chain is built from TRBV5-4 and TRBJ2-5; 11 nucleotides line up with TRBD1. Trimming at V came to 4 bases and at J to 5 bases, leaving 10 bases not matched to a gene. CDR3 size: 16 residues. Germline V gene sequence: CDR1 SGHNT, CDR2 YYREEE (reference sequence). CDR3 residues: CASSPARDRGSETQYF. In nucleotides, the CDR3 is TGTGCCAGCAGCCCGGCGCGGGACAGGGGGTCGGAGACCCAGTACTTC.

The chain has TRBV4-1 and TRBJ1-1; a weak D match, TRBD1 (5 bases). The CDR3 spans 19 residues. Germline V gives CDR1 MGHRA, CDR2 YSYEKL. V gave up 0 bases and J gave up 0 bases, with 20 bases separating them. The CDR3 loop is CASSQDRGGAVDLNTEAFF. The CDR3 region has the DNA TGCGCCAGCAGCCAAGATCGGGGAGGGGCCGTGGATTTGAACACTGAAGCTTTCTTT.

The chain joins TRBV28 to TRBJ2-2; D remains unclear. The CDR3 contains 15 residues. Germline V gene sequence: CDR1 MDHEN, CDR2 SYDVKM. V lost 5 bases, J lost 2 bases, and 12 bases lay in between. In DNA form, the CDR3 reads TGTGCCAGCAGTCTCGGGTTATTTAACACCGGGGAGCTGTTTTTT. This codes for CASSLGLFNTGELFF.

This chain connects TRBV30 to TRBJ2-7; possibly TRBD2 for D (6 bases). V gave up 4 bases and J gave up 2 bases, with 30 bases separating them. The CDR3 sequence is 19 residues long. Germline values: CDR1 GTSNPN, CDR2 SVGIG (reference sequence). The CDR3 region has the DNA TGTGCCTGGACGCCCGTAGGGGCAGGTATGAGACTAGGACCCTACGAGCAGTACTTC. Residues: CAWTPVGAGMRLGPYEQYF.

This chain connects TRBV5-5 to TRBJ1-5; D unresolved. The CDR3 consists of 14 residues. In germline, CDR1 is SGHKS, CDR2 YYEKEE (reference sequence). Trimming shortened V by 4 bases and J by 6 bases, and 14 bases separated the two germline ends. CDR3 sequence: CASSPGLSLQPQHF. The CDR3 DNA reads TGTGCCAGCAGCCCAGGACTTTCGCTTCAGCCCCAGCATTTT. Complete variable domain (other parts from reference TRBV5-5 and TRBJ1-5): DAGVTQSPTHLIKTRGQQVTLRCSPISGHKSVSWYQQVLGQGPQFIFQYYEKEERGRGNFPDRFSARQFPNYSSELNVNALLLGDSALYLCASSPGLSLQPQHFGDGTRLSIL.

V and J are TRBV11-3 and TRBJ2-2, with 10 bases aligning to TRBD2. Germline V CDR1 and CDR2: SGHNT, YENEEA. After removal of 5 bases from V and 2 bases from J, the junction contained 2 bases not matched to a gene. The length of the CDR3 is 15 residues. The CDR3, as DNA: TGTGCCAGCAGCCGGACTAGCGGAAACACCGGGGAGCTGTTTTTT. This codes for CASSRTSGNTGELFF.

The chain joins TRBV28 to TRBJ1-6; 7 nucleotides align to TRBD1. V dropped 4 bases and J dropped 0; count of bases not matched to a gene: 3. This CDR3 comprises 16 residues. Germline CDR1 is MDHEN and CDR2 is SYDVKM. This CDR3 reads CASSSGTASYNSPLHF. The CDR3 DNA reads TGTGCCAGCAGTTCCGGGACAGCCTCCTATAATTCACCCCTCCACTTT.

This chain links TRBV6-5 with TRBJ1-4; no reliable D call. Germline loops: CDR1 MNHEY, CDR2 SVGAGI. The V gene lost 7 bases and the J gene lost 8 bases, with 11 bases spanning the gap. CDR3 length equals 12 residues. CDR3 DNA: TGTGCCAGCATGAGAAGTCTAGAAAAACTGTTTTTT. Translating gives CASMRSLEKLFF.